The clone carrying this TCR beta chain was recorded once. Its antigen is undetermined. The data derive from a study of shared clonotypes between healthy human individuals. The study's findings and limits: Lower generation probabilities were found for non-shared clonotypes than for those shared by all four donors. Relative to memory subsets, naive subsets generally showed larger estimated richness. Owing to a small donor count, the genetic and exposure-history diversity represented was limited.

The split of CD4+ cells yielded CD45RA+ naive and CD45RA-negative memory subsets. The repertoire was sequenced with immunoSEQ multiplex PCR; TCRdb's copy has only in-frame clones and lacks some. The data contain some 2,000,000 clones, around 95% of them seen just once; the ten biggest clones take up under 0.15%. Sequencing was carried out using naive CD4+ T cells sorted from blood. Subset in this sample: CD45RA+ positively selected. This TCR derives from a young man in good health.

The CDR3 sequence: CASSAIQGANTGELFF. CDR3 nucleotide sequence: TGTGCCAGCAGCGCAATACAGGGGGCGAACACCGGGGAGCTGTTTTTT. The chain couples TRBV5-4 to TRBJ2-2; 8 bases map to TRBD1. With V trimmed by 4 bases and J by 0 bases, 5 bases remained unmatched. The germline CDR1 and CDR2 sequences are SGHNT and YYREEE (reference sequence). The CDR3 consists of 16 residues.